This T cell receptor beta chain comes out of a study of monozygotic twins with inflammatory bowel disease. Notes on the study in general: Relative to healthy twins, IBD patients had fewer clonotypes in common with others, a gap that was especially apparent with disease activity. Data gave no support to a single strong signal or clonotype associated with IBD.

This CDR3 has 15 residues. Per germline, CDR1 KGHDR and CDR2 SFDVKD. About this clonotype: Antigen unknown.

TCRdb reprocessed the 5' RACE reads, keeping one entry per CDR3 protein, no DNA. The sample includes about 140,000 distinct CDR3 sequences. This clonotype originated in a human donor with ulcerative colitis or Crohn's disease, or a healthy co-twin of an affected twin (not recorded which). Sample: blood. This chain uses TRBV24-1 with TRBJ2-7; TCRdb's assignment of TRBD1 cannot be checked, as there is no DNA. The CDR3 loop is CATSDFPRGKNEQYF.